The TCR beta chain under discussion was sequenced for a study of blood T cell repertoires in COVID-19. The Seattle patients, enrolled during active infection, were followed longitudinally. Trimming stripped 6 bases from V and 1 base from J, with 13 bases between. CDR3 length: 15 residues. Germline assignment: CDR1 LNHDA and CDR2 SQIVND (reference sequence). The method was immunoSEQ multiplex PCR; TCRdb's version includes in-frame clones alone and lacks a portion of them. The table lists around 310,000 clones, 90% of them singletons. This clone was counted once. What was sequenced was peripheral blood. The receptor's source is a young woman with COVID-19, enrolled during active disease. The J gene is TRBJ1-5, the V gene TRBV19; D is unresolved. CDR3 nucleotides: TGTGCCAGTAGGAATACCGGGGTGAGCAATCAGCCCCAGCATTTT. This encodes CASRNTGVSNQPQHF.